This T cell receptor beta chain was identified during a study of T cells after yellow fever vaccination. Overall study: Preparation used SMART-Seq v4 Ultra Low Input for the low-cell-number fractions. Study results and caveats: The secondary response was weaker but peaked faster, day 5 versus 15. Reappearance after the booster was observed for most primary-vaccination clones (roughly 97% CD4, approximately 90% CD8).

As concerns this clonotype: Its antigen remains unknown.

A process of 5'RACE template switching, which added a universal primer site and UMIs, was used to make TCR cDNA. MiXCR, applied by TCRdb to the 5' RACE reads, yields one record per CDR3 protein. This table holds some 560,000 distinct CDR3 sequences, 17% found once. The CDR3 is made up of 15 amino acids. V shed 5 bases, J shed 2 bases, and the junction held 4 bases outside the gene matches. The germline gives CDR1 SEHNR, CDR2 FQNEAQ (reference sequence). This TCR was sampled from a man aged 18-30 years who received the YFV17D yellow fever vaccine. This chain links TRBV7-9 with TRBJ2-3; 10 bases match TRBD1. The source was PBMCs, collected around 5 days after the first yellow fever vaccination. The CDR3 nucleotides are TGTGCCAGCAGCAGGACAGGGGGTAACACAGATACGCAGTATTTT. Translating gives CASSRTGGNTDTQYF.